Below are 21 T cell receptor beta chains sequenced from a single sample in a study of CD8 T cells in Susac syndrome. Random hexamers primed reverse transcription of about 0.5 to 1 ug RNA. TCRdb passed the immunoSEQ multiplex PCR reads through MiXCR, listing each CDR3 protein once. In the table there are 330,000 or so distinct CDR3 sequences, over 75% of which are singletons. Sequenced input: CD8+ T cells from PBMCs. Receptor source: a human donor with multiple sclerosis.

A remark on this clonotype: The junction departs from germline at one end; a sequencing error may be responsible. This sequence joins TRBV27 and TRBJ2-5; 9 nucleotides match TRBD1. Germline-derived CDR1 and CDR2 are MNHEY and SMNVEV (reference sequence). CDR3 size: 15 residues. The CDR3 loop is CASSPIDRGKEAQYF. CDR3 nucleotide sequence: TGTGCCAGCAGTCCGATCGACAGGGGGAAAGAGGCCCAGTACTTC.

V usage is TRBV4-3 and J usage is TRBJ2-2; D unclear. This CDR3 is built from 15 residues. Per the germline V gene, CDR1 is LGHNA and CDR2 is YSLEER. The germline V and J ends were trimmed by 0 bases and 1 base, with 6 bases remaining between them. The CDR3 bases are TGCGCCAGCAGCCAAGATCGTGGGAACACCGGGGAGCTGTTTTTT. It translates to CASSQDRGNTGELFF.

The V gene is TRBV15, the J gene TRBJ2-7; 9 positions match TRBD2. J gave up 3 bases and V 5 bases, and 11 bases lay outside the gene matches. The CDR3 contains 16 residues. Germline CDR1 LNHNV, CDR2 YYDKDF (reference sequence). For the CDR3, the DNA is TGTGCCACCAGCTCAATGCTAGCGGGAAACCACTACGAGCAGTACTTC. Translated, it gives CATSSMLAGNHYEQYF.

The chain recombines TRBV7-9 with TRBJ1-1; 7 nucleotides line up with TRBD1. The germline V gene has CDR1 SEHNR and CDR2 FQNEAQ (reference sequence). The CDR3 length is 14 residues. Germline trimming cut 6 bases from V and 6 bases from J; bases unmatched to any gene: 10. The CDR3 DNA reads as TGTGCCAGCAGTCTTTTTAGACAGGGCCCTGAAGCTTTCTTT. Residues: CASSLFRQGPEAFF.

The chain employs TRBV7-2 and TRBJ1-5; D is perhaps TRBD1 (5 bases). The V gene's germline CDR1 is SGHTA and CDR2 FQGNSA. This CDR3 region has 16 residues. Between the trimmed V and J ends, which lost 5 bases and 5 bases, there was a span of 19 bases. This CDR3 is CASSPLSGGFDQPQHF. In DNA, the CDR3 is TGTGCCAGCAGCCCGCTGTCCGGGGGTTTCGATCAGCCCCAGCATTTT.

This clonotype has a single count. V usage is TRBV19 and J usage is TRBJ1-5, with 8 positions matching TRBD1. J gave up 7 bases and V 4 bases, and 12 bases lay outside the gene matches. Germline-derived CDR1 and CDR2 are LNHDA and SQIVND (reference sequence). The CDR3 totals 16 residues. The CDR3 bases are TGTGCCAGTAGTACGAGCCGACAGGGGTCTGTCCAGCCCCAGCATTTT. It specifies CASSTSRQGSVQPQHF.

The gene calls are TRBV5-5 and TRBJ1-4, with D hard to call. Germline V CDR1 and CDR2: SGHKS, YYEKEE (reference sequence). Deletions cut 0 bases from V and 3 bases from J, with 12 bases between. CDR3 length: 16 residues. CDR3 sequence reads: CASSLVDGGANEKLFF. For the CDR3, the DNA is TGTGCCAGCAGCTTGGTAGACGGCGGAGCTAATGAAAAACTGTTTTTT.

This clonotype has a handful of counts. This chain connects TRBV19 to TRBJ2-1; TRBD2 aligns across 11 bases. The germline gives CDR1 LNHDA, CDR2 SQIVND (reference sequence). This CDR3 contains 15 residues. With 3 bases clipped from V and 6 bases from J, the junction kept 4 bases outside the gene matches. The CDR3 is CASSIIAGGPNEQFF. CDR3 nucleotides: TGTGCCAGTAGTATTATAGCGGGAGGGCCCAATGAGCAGTTCTTC.

The CDR3 DNA reads TGCAGTGCTGTGAACAATAGGGAAGGGGAGACCCAGTACTTC. Translated: CSAVNNREGETQYF. The chain couples TRBV20-1 to TRBJ2-5; D call uncertain. The CDR3 spans 14 residues. CDR1 DFQATT and CDR2 SNEGSKA come from the germline V gene (reference sequence). Trimming left V 5 bases short and J 5 bases short, with 18 bases between.

This chain links TRBV28 with TRBJ2-1; D not resolved. CDR1 MDHEN and CDR2 SYDVKM come from the germline V gene. Trimming pared 2 bases from V and 7 bases from J, leaving 3 bases between. The CDR3 has 11 amino acids. The CDR3 DNA reads TGTGCCAGCAGTTTAGAGAATGAGCAGTTCTTC. It yields the protein CASSLENEQFF.

This clonotype occurred a few times. J is TRBJ2-3 and V is TRBV5-4; 8 bases are shared with TRBD1. The CDR3 has 14 residues. The V segment lost 4 bases and the J segment 4 bases; nucleotides outside the gene matches: 5. Germline V gene sequence: CDR1 SGHNT, CDR2 YYREEE (reference sequence). Here the CDR3 DNA reads TGTGCCAGCAGCCCAGGACAGGGCCCAGATACGCAGTATTTT. It specifies CASSPGQGPDTQYF.

This clonotype was counted once. This sequence joins TRBV20-1 and TRBJ1-3; no reliable D call. V lost 0 bases to trimming and J lost 0 bases, with 9 bases between them. Germline V lookup: CDR1 DFQATT, CDR2 SNEGSKA (reference sequence). The CDR3 totals 15 residues. CDR3 DNA sequence: TGCAGTGCTAGAGACTTCAGGAGCTCTGGAAACACCATATATTTT. It is translated as CSARDFRSSGNTIYF.

V gene TRBV19 combines with J gene TRBJ2-1; 7 bases align to TRBD2. Germline loops: CDR1 LNHDA, CDR2 SQIVND (reference sequence). J lost 0 bases, V lost 7 bases, and 6 bases had no gene match. This CDR3 is built from 15 residues. The CDR3 nucleotides read TGTGCCAGTACCGTGGGGGGGAGCTCCTACAATGAGCAGTTCTTC. It translates to CASTVGGSSYNEQFF. The entire variable domain, with the rest obtained from reference TRBV19 and TRBJ2-1, is as follows: DGGITQSPKYLFRKEGQNVTLSCEQNLNHDAMYWYRQDPGQGLRLIYYSQIVNDFQKGDIAEGYSVSREKKESFPLTVTSAQKNPTAFYLCASTVGGSSYNEQFFGPGTRLTVL.

The V call is TRBV6-2 or TRBV6-3, the J call TRBJ2-7, with no clear D. V dropped 6 bases and J dropped 5 bases, with 14 bases sitting between them. Per the germline V gene, CDR1 is MNHEY and CDR2 is SVGEGT. The CDR3 is made up of 13 amino acids. The CDR3, as DNA: TGTGCCAGCAGGGACGGGCTTTACAACGAGCAGTACTTC. Protein sequence: CASRDGLYNEQYF.

This sequence joins TRBV6-1 and TRBJ2-7; 9 nucleotides match TRBD1. The germline CDR1 and CDR2 sequences are MNHNS and SASEGT. The CDR3 totals 13 residues. The J segment lost 4 bases and the V segment lost 6 bases, leaving 4 bases of the junction unmatched. Here the CDR3 reads CASSMDRGYEQYF. CDR3 DNA sequence: TGTGCCAGCAGCATGGACAGGGGTTACGAGCAGTACTTC.

V and J are TRBV4-3 and TRBJ2-7, with 10 bases matching TRBD2. The CDR3 consists of 16 residues. Germline CDR1 reads LGHNA; CDR2 reads YSLEER. With 0 bases clipped from V and 5 bases from J, the junction kept 7 bases outside the gene matches. The CDR3 protein is CASSQDLAGVGNEQYF. CDR3 coding DNA: TGCGCCAGCAGCCAAGACCTAGCGGGAGTTGGTAACGAGCAGTACTTC.

The chain couples TRBV4-3 to TRBJ2-5, with D possibly being TRBD1 (7 bases). The V gene's germline CDR1 is LGHNA and CDR2 YSLEER. V was shortened by 4 bases and J by 5 bases, with 17 bases between the two germline ends. This CDR3 has 15 residues. CDR3 residues: CASSPRQGGDETQYF. In DNA form, the CDR3 reads TGCGCCAGCAGCCCGCGACAGGGAGGAGATGAGACCCAGTACTTC.

The rearrangement uses TRBV28 and TRBJ2-5; 9 bases match TRBD1. This CDR3 region has 15 residues. Germline CDR1 MDHEN, CDR2 SYDVKM. Losses at the gene ends were 9 bases for V and 5 bases for J; bases not matched to a gene: 13. CDR3 DNA sequence: TGTGCCAGTTCCCGGCGGGACAGGGCACGGGAGACCCAGTACTTC. The encoded protein is CASSRRDRARETQYF.

The CDR3 DNA reads as TGTGCCACCAGCCCGCTAGCGGGAGATACGCAGTATTTT. Its protein product is CATSPLAGDTQYF. The chain couples TRBV15 to TRBJ2-3, with TRBD2 identical over 8 bases. After removal of 5 bases from V and 5 bases from J, the junction contained 3 bases not matched to a gene. The V gene's germline CDR1 is LNHNV and CDR2 YYDKDF (reference sequence). There are 13 residues in the CDR3.

V is TRBV24-1 and J is TRBJ2-3; D may be TRBD2 (5 bases). Per germline, CDR1 KGHDR and CDR2 SFDVKD. The CDR3 runs 14 residues. Deletions cut 7 bases from V and 1 base from J, with 11 bases between. The CDR3 DNA sequence: TGTGCCACCAGCATCTCCGGGGGCACAGATACGCAGTATTTT. Translated: CATSISGGTDTQYF.

The CDR3 is CASSLVAEDEQFF. In DNA form, the CDR3 reads TGTGCCAGCAGCTTAGTCGCGGAGGATGAGCAGTTCTTC. The chain is built from TRBV7-9 and TRBJ2-1; D possibly corresponds to TRBD2 (5 bases). Germline values: CDR1 SEHNR, CDR2 FQNEAQ (reference sequence). Trimming shortened V by 1 base and J by 8 bases, and 9 bases separated the two germline ends. The CDR3 runs 13 residues.